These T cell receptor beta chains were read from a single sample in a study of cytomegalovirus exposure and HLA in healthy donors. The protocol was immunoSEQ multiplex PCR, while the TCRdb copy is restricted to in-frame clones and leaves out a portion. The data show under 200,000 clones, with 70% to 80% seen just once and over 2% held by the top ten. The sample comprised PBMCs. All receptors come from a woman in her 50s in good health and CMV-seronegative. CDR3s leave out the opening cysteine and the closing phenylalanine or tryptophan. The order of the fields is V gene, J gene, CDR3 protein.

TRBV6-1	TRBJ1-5	ASSRTGGDHQPQH
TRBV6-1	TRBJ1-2	ASSEGTGTIGGYT
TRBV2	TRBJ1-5	ASSVKGQGNQPQH
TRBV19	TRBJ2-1	ASTWNRGFNNEQF
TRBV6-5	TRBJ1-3	ASSYSRGSPGNTIY
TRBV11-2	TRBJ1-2	ASSLDRGRSNYGYT
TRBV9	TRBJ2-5	ASSFDGQGQETQY
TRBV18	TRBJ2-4	ASSGPLREVNIQY
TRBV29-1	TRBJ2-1	SVAGGGLYNEQF
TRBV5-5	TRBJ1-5	ASSLAVPRDYSNQPQH
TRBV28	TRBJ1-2	ASSPRGGGANYGYT
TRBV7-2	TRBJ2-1	ASSASGQGPNEQF
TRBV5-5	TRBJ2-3	ASSLGSSGPDTQY
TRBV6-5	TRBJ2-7	ASSYGARGYEQY
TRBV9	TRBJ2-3	ASSYQGVSRTDTQY
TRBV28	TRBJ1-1	ASGRSSGLGNTEAF
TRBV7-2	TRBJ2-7	ASSQGWGPSYEQY
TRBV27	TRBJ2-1	ASSKLAGGEQF
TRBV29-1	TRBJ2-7	SVDKDSVRTYEQY
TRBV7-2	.	ASSLARGTGSYEQY
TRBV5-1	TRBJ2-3	ASSIQRSSTDTQY
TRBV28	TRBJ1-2	ASSLDRIYGYT
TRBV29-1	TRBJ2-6	SVTGGANVLT
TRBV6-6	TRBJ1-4	ASSYAGEKLF
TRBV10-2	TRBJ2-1	ASSARDEQF
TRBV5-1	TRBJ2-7	ASSLAGFEQY
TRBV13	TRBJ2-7	ASSAGLAGAFGYEQY
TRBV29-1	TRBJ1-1	SARTAGGTEAF
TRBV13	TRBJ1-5	ASSLVLGTGISTQPQH
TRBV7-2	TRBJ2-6	ASSLRLAGVGGANVLT
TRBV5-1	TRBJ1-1	ASMENDRTEAF
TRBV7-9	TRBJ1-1	ASSADSATEAF
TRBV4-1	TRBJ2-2	ASSTPGGAGAVTGELF
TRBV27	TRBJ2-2	ASSLETGGPAGELF
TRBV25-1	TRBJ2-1	ASSNLAGANEQF
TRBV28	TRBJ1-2	ASSPRTVANYGYT
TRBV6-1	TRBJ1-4	ASSPGEAKKGKLF